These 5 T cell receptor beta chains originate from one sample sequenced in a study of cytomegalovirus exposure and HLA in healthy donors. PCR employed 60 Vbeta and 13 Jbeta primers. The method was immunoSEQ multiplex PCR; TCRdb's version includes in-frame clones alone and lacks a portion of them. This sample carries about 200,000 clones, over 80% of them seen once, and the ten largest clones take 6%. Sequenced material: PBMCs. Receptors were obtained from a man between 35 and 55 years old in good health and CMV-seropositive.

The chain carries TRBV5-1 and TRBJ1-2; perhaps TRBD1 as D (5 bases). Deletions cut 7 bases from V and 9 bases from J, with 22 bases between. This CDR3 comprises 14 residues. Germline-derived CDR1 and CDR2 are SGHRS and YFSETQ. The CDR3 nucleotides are TGCGCCAGCTGGCTAACAGGCGCAGCTCAGAGCTACACCTTC. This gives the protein CASWLTGAAQSYTF.

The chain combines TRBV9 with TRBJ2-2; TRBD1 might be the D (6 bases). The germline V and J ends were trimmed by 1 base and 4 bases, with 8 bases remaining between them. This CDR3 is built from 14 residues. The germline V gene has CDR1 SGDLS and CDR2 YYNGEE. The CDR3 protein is CASSVTGSTGELFF. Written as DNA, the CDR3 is TGTGCCAGCAGCGTAACAGGGTCCACCGGGGAGCTGTTTTTT.

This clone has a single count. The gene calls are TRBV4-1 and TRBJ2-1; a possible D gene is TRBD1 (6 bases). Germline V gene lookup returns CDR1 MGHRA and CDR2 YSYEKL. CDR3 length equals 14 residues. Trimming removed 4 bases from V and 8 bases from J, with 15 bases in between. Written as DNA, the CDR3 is TGCGCCAGCAGCCTCCAACTGGGGGCCGATGAGCAGTTCTTC. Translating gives CASSLQLGADEQFF.

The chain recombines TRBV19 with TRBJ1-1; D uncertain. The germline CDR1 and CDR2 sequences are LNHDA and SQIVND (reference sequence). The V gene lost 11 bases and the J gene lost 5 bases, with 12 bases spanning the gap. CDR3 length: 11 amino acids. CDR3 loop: CAGNAGTEAFF. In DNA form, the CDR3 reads TGTGCCGGTAACGCAGGAACTGAAGCTTTCTTT.

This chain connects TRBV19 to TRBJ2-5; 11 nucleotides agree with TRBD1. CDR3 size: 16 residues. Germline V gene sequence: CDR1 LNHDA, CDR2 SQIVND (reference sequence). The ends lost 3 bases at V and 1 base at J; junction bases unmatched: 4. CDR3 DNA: TGTGCCAGTAGTATCGGGACAGGGGGTGTCCAAGAGACCCAGTACTTC. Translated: CASSIGTGGVQETQYF.